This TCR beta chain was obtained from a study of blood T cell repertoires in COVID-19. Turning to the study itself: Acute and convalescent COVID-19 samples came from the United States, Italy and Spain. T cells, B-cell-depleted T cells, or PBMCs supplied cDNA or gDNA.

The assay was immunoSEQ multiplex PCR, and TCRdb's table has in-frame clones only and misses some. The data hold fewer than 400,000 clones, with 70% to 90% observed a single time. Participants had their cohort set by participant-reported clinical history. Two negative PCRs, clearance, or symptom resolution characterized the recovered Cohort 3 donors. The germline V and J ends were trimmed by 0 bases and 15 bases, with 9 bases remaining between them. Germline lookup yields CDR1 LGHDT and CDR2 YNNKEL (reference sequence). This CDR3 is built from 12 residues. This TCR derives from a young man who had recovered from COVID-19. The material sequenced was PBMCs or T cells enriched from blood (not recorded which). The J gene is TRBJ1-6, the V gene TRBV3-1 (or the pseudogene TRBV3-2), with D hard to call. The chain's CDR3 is CASSQESGFLHF. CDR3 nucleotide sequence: TGTGCCAGCAGCCAAGAGTCCGGGTTCCTCCACTTT.